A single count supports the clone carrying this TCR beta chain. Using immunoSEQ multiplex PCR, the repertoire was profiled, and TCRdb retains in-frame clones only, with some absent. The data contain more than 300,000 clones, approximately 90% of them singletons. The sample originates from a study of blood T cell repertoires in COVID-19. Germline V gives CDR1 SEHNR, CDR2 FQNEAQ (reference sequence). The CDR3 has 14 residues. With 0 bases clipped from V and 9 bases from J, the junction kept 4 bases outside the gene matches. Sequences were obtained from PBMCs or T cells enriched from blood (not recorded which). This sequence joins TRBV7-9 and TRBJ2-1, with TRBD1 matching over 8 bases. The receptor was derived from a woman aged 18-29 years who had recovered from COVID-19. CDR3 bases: TGTGCCAGCAGCTTAGCCCCCGACAGGGGTGAGCAGTTCTTC. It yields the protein CASSLAPDRGEQFF.